These 2 T cell receptor beta chains were sequenced from one sample in a study of blood T cell repertoires in COVID-19. Profiling relied on immunoSEQ multiplex PCR, and the TCRdb table lists in-frame clones only, not all of them. The sample includes about 320,000 clones, roughly 90% of them seen just once. Input material: peripheral blood. These receptors all come from a woman in her 30s with COVID-19, enrolled during active disease.

This chain connects TRBV6-1 to TRBJ2-7, with D possibly matching TRBD1 (6 bases). This CDR3 comprises 13 residues. V was trimmed by 1 base and J by 3 bases, leaving 7 bases between them. The germline gives CDR1 MNHNS, CDR2 SASEGT. The chain's CDR3 is CASSEGQVYEQYF. The CDR3 nucleotides read TGTGCCAGCAGTGAAGGACAGGTCTACGAGCAGTACTTC.

V gene TRBV6-5 combines with J gene TRBJ1-5; the D gene is possibly TRBD1 (6 bases). The V end lost 5 bases, the J end lost 6 bases, and 11 bases lay between the germline ends. Germline V CDR1 and CDR2: MNHEY, SVGAGI. The CDR3 runs 13 residues. The CDR3 DNA reads TGTGCCAGCAGTCAGGGGCCAACTCAGCCCCAGCATTTT. It yields the protein CASSQGPTQPQHF.